These 10 T cell receptor beta chains were all obtained from the same sample, sequenced in a study of beta chain features in type 1 diabetes. The study reverse transcribed the entire isolated RNA, so it sequenced expressed TCRB transcripts. Profiled with immunoSEQ multiplex PCR; TCRdb holds only in-frame clones, not every one. The profile shows under 950,000 clones, 15% to 20% of them singletons. Input material: naive CD4+ T cells from blood. All receptors come from a young woman in good health.

This clone has a handful of counts. The chain links TRBV14 to TRBJ2-5; D gene uncertain. CDR3 size: 11 residues. Germline CDR1 is SGHDN and CDR2 is FVKESK. V lost 5 bases and J 5 bases, leaving 6 bases between the germline ends. CDR3 in amino acids: CASSASETQYF. In DNA, the CDR3 is TGTGCCAGCAGCGCTAGTGAGACCCAGTACTTC.

The sample holds a few counts of this clone. The chain carries TRBV11-3 and TRBJ1-1; unclear D gene. Germline V gives CDR1 SGHNT, CDR2 YENEEA. CDR3 length: 13 residues. V lost 0 bases, J lost 2 bases, and 4 bases lay in between. The CDR3 region is CASSLDLNTEAFF. DNA of the CDR3: TGTGCCAGCAGCTTAGATCTTAACACTGAAGCTTTCTTT. The full variable domain, completed using reference TRBV11-3 and TRBJ1-1, is EAGVVQSPRYKIIEKKQPVAFWCNPISGHNTLYWYLQNLGQGPELLIRYENEEAVDDSQLPKDRFSAERLKGVDSTLKIQPAELGDSAVYLCASSLDLNTEAFFGQGTRLTVV.

A few counts support this clone. The rearrangement joins TRBV18 to TRBJ2-1; D uncertain. CDR1 and CDR2 from the germline V gene are KGHSH and LQKENI. V was trimmed by 2 bases and J by 0 bases, leaving 8 bases between them. The CDR3 contains 15 residues. The CDR3 coding sequence is TGTGCCAGCTCACCAACACCCATCTCCTACAATGAGCAGTTCTTC. Protein product: CASSPTPISYNEQFF.

This clone was counted a few times. The V call is TRBV13, the J call TRBJ1-5; D is uncertain. The ends were cut back, 5 bases at V and 5 bases at J, with 10 bases in the middle. Looked up from germline, CDR1 is PRHDT and CDR2 is FYEKMQ (reference sequence). The CDR3 sequence is 13 residues long. The CDR3 DNA reads TGTGCCAGCAGCACCAACCGGGATCAGCCCCAGCATTTT. Translated: CASSTNRDQPQHF. The entire variable domain, with the rest obtained from reference TRBV13 and TRBJ1-5, is as follows: AAGVIQSPRHLIKEKRETATLKCYPIPRHDTVYWYQQGPGQDPQFLISFYEKMQSDKGSIPDRFSAQQFSDYHSELNMSSLELGDSALYFCASSTNRDQPQHFGDGTRLSIL.

This rearrangement joins TRBV4-2 to TRBJ2-1, with 8 bases matching TRBD2. The CDR3 is 16 amino acids. J was trimmed by 4 bases and V by 4 bases; bases with no gene match: 9. The germline V gene has CDR1 LGHNA and CDR2 YNFKEQ. Here the CDR3 DNA reads TGTGCCAGCAGCCCTCCACCGGGACTAGGGTACAATGAGCAGTTCTTC. As protein: CASSPPPGLGYNEQFF.

V usage is TRBV18 and J usage is TRBJ1-2; tentative D call: TRBD1 (5 bases). The CDR3 sequence is 14 residues long. Trimming stripped 2 bases from V and 8 bases from J, with 15 bases between. CDR1 and CDR2 from the germline V gene are KGHSH and LQKENI. The CDR3 DNA reads TGTGCCAGCTCACCAATACAGGCCAATCGGGGCTACACCTTC. As protein: CASSPIQANRGYTF.

In this sample, this clone turned up a few times. The chain recombines TRBV28 with TRBJ2-5; D uncertain. This CDR3 is built from 13 residues. Germline CDR1 and CDR2: MDHEN and SYDVKM. V lost 5 bases, J lost 2 bases, and 9 bases lay in between. As DNA, the CDR3 is TGTGCCAGCAGTAGTTGGGAACAAGAGACCCAGTACTTC. As protein: CASSSWEQETQYF.

This clone has only one observation. The chain carries TRBV28 and TRBJ2-3, with D tentatively TRBD1 or TRBD2 (5 bases each). Germline CDR1 is MDHEN and CDR2 is SYDVKM. Trimming shortened V by 5 bases and J by 2 bases, and 14 bases separated the two germline ends. The CDR3 has 15 amino acids. The CDR3 region has the DNA TGTGCCAGCAGTCACGGGACCCAGAACACAGATACGCAGTATTTT. Its translation: CASSHGTQNTDTQYF.

The chain recombines TRBV5-1 with TRBJ2-3; 14 bases are a match to TRBD2. This CDR3 is 15 amino acids long. The J segment lost 10 bases and the V segment lost 4 bases, leaving 8 bases of the junction unmatched. Germline CDR1 is SGHRS and CDR2 is YFSETQ. The CDR3 DNA is TGCGCCAGCAGCCCGACTAGCGGGAGGGGGAGTCCGCAGTATTTT. It codes for CASSPTSGRGSPQYF.

V usage is TRBV9 and J usage is TRBJ2-2, with unresolved D. Germline V CDR1 and CDR2: SGDLS, YYNGEE. Trimming removed 4 bases at V and 1 base at J, with 14 bases between. This CDR3 spans 16 amino acids. In DNA form, the CDR3 reads TGTGCCAGCAGCCCAAACATGGCCTTGAACACCGGGGAGCTGTTTTTT. Protein sequence: CASSPNMALNTGELFF.